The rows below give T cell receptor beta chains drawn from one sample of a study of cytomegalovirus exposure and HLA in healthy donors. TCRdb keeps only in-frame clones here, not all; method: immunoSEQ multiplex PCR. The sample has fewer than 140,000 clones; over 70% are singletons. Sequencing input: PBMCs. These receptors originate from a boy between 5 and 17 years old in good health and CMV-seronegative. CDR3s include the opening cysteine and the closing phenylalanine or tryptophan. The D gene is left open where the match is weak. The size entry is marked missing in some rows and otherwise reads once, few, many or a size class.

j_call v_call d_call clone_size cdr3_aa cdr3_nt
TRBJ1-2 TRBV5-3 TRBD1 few CARSLTGGGYTF TGTGCCAGAAGCTTGACAGGGGGCGGCTACACCTTC
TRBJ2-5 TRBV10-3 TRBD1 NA CATCFGQDQETQYF TGTGCCACCTGTTTTGGACAGGACCAAGAGACCCAGTACTTC
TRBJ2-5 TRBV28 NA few CASSLGEQETQYF TGTGCCAGCAGTTTAGGAGAACAAGAGACCCAGTACTTC
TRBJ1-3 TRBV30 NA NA CAWTLGRPLKGNTIYF TGTGCCTGGACCCTGGGGCGGCCACTTAAAGGAAACACCATATATTTT
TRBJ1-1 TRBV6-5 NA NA CASSYSGGGTEAFF TGTGCCAGCAGTTACTCCGGGGGTGGCACTGAAGCTTTCTTT
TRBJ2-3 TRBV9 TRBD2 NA CASSVGGGRVTDTQYF TGTGCCAGCAGCGTAGGGGGCGGGAGGGTTACAGATACGCAGTATTTT
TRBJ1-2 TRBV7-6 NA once CASSLDAGNYGYTF TGTGCCAGCAGCTTAGACGCAGGGAACTATGGCTACACCTTC
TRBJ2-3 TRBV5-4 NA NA CASSPETRNTDTQYF TGTGCCAGCAGCCCCGAGACTAGAAACACAGATACGCAGTATTTT
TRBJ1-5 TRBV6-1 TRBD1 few CASSVTGTDSNQPQHF TGTGCCAGCAGTGTTACCGGGACAGACAGCAATCAGCCCCAGCATTTT
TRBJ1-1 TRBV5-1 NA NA CASSSKGSGDATEAFF TGCGCCAGCAGCTCCAAGGGTAGCGGGGATGCAACTGAAGCTTTCTTT
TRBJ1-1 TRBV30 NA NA CASQREGTYTEAFF TGTGCCTCGCAACGGGAGGGGACCTACACTGAAGCTTTCTTT
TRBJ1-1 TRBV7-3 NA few CASSASGFGTEAFF TGTGCCAGCAGCGCTTCAGGGTTTGGCACTGAAGCTTTCTTT
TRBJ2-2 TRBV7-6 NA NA CASSLVLQGNTGELFF TGTGCCAGCAGCTTAGTGTTGCAGGGTAACACCGGGGAGCTGTTTTTT
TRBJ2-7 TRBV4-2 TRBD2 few CASSQVPSGSPSYEQYF TGTGCCAGCAGCCAAGTACCTAGCGGGAGCCCCTCCTACGAGCAGTACTTC